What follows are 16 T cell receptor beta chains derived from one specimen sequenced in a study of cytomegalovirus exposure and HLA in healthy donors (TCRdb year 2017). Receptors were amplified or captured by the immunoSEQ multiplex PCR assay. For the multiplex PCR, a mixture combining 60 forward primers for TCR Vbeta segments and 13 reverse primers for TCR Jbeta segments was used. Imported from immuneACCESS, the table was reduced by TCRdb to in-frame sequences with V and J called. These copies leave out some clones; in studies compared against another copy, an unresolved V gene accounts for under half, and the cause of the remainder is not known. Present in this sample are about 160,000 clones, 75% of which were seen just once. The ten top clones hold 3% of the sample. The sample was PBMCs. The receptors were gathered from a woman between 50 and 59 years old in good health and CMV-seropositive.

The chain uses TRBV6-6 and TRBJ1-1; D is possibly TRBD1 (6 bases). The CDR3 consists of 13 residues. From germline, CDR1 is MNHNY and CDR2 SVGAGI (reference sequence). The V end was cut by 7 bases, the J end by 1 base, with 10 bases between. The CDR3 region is CASIATGNTEAFF. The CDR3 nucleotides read TGTGCCAGCATCGCGACAGGGAACACTGAAGCTTTCTTT.

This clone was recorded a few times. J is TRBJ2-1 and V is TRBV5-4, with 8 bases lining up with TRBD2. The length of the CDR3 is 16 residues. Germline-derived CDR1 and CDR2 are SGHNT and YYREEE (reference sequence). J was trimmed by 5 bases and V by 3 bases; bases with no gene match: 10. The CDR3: CASSSGGPGQNNEQFF. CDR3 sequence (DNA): TGTGCCAGCAGCTCGGGAGGGCCAGGACAGAACAATGAGCAGTTCTTC.

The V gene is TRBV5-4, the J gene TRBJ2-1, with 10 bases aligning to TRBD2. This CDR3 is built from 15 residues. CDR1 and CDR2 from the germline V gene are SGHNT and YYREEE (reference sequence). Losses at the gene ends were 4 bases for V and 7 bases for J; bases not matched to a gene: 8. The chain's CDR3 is CASSDPSGGKNEQFF. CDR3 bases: TGTGCCAGCAGCGACCCTAGCGGGGGAAAGAATGAGCAGTTCTTC. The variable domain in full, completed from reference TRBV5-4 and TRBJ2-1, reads ETGVTQSPTHLIKTRGQQVTLRCSSQSGHNTVSWYQQALGQGPQFIFQYYREEENGRGNFPPRFSGLQFPNYSSELNVNALELDDSALYLCASSDPSGGKNEQFFGPGTRLTVL.

This CDR3 is CASSVSGAAGTDTQYF. In DNA form, the CDR3 reads TGTGCCAGCAGCGTTAGCGGGGCTGCGGGGACAGATACGCAGTATTTT. This chain joins TRBV7-3 and TRBJ2-3; 8 positions match TRBD2. The V gene end was trimmed by 5 bases and the J gene end by 3 bases; junction bases not matched to a gene: 10. Germline assignment: CDR1 SGHTA and CDR2 FQGTGA. This CDR3 has 16 residues.

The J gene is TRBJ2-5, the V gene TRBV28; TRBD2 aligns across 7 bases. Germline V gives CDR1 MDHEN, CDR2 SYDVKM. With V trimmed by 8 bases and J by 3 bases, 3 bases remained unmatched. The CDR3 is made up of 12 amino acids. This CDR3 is CASYGGKETQYF. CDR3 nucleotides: TGTGCCAGCTACGGGGGGAAAGAGACCCAGTACTTC.

In nucleotides, the CDR3 is TGTGCCAGCAGCGCTAGCGGGGGGGCGAAGACCCAGTACTTC. As protein: CASSASGGAKTQYF. The chain joins TRBV9 to TRBJ2-5; the match to TRBD2 covers 12 bases. V shed 3 bases, J shed 6 bases, and the junction held 3 bases outside the gene matches. CDR3 size: 14 residues. The germline gives CDR1 SGDLS, CDR2 YYNGEE.

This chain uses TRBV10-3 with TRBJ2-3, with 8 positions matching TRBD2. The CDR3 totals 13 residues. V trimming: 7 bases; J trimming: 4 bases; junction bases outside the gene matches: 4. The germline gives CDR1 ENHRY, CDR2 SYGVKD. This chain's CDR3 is CAINSGDSDTQYF. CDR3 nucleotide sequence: TGTGCCATCAATAGCGGGGACTCAGATACGCAGTATTTT.

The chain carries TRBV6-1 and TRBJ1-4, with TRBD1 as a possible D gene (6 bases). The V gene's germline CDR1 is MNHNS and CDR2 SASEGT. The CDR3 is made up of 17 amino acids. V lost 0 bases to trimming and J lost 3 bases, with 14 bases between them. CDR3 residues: CASSEAGRGISNEKLFF. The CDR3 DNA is TGTGCCAGCAGTGAAGCGGGGAGGGGGATTTCTAATGAAAAACTGTTTTTT.

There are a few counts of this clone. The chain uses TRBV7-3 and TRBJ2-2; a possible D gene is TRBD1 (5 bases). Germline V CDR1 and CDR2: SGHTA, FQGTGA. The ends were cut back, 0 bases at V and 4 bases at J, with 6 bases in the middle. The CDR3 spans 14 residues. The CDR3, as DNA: TGTGCCAGCAGCTTAACAGGGGTCACCGGGGAGCTGTTTTTT. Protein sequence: CASSLTGVTGELFF. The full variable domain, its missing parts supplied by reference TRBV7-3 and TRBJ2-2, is GAGVSQTPSNKVTEKGKYVELRCDPISGHTALYWYRQSLGQGPEFLIYFQGTGAADDSGLPNDRFFAVRPEGSVSTLKIQRTERGDSAVYLCASSLTGVTGELFFGEGSRLTVL.

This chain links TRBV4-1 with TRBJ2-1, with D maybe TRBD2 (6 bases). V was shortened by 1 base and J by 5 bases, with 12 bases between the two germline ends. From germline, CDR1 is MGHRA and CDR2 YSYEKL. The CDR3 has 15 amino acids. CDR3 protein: CASSQVDRENNEQFF. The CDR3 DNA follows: TGCGCCAGCAGCCAAGTCGACCGGGAGAACAATGAGCAGTTCTTC.

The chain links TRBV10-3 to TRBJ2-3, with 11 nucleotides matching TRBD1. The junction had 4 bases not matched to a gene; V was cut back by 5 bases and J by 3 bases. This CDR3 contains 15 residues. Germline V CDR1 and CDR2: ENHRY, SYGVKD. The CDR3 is CAISTGTGGTDTQYF. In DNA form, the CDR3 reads TGTGCCATCAGTACCGGGACAGGGGGGACAGATACGCAGTATTTT.

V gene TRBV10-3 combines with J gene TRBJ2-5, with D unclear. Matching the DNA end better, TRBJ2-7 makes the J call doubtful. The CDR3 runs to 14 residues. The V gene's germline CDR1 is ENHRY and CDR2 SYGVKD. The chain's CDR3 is CAISEWADPYEQYF. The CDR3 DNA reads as TGTGCCATCAGTGAGTGGGCAGACCCCTACGAGCAGTACTTC.

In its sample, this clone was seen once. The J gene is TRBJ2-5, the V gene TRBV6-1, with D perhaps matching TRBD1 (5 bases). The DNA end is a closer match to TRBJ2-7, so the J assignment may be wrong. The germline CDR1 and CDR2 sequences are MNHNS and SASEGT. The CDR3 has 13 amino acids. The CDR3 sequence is CASSGQSSYEQYF. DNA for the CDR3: TGTGCCAGCAGTGGACAGAGCTCCTACGAGCAGTACTTC.

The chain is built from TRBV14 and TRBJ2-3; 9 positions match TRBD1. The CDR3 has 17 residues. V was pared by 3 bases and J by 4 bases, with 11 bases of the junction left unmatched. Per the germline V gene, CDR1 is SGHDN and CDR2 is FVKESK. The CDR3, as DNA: TGTGCCAGCAGCCAGCGAACCGGGACAGGGTCGTCAGATACGCAGTATTTT. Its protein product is CASSQRTGTGSSDTQYF.

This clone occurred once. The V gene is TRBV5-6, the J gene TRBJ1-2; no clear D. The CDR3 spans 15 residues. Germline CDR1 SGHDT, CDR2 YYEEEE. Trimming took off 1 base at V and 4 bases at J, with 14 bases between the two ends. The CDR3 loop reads CASSLTRQVTYGYTF. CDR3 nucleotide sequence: TGTGCCAGCAGCTTGACCAGACAAGTCACCTATGGCTACACCTTC.

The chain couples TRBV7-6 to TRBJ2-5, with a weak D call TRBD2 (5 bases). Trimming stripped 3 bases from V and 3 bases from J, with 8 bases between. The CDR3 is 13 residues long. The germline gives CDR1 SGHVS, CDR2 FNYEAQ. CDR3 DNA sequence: TGTGCCAGCAGCTTCACTAGAGAAGAGACCCAGTACTTC. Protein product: CASSFTREETQYF.